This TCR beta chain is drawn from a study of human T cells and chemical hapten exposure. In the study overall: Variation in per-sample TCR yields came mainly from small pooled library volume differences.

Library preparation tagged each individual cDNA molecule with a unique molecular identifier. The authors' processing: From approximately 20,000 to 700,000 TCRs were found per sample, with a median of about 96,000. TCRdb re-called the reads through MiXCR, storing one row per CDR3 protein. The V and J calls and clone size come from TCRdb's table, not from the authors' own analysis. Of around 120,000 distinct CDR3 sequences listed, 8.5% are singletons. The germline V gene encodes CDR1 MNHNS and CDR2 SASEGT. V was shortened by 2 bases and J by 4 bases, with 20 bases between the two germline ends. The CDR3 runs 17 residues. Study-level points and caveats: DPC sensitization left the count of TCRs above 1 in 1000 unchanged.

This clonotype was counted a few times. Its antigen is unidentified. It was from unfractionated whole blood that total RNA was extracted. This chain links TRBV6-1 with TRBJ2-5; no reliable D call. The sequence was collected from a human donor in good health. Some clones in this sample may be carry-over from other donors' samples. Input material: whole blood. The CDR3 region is CASSESARTADRETQYF. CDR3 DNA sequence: TGTGCCAGCAGTGAATCGGCCAGGACGGCGGATAGAGAGACCCAGTACTTC.